In its sample, the clone carrying this T cell receptor beta chain was seen many times. Antigen specificity is unknown. Researchers tagged individual cDNA molecules with unique molecular identifiers. One entry per CDR3 protein results from TCRdb running MiXCR on the 5' RACE reads. The table lists roughly 92,000 distinct CDR3 sequences, roughly 12% of them singletons. Trimming cost V 4 bases and J 1 base; bases outside gene matches: 6. The CDR3 covers 16 residues. Germline V gene data show CDR1 as SGHTA and CDR2 as FQGTGA. The sample belongs to a study of early T cells in non-severe SARS-CoV-2 infection. General study findings and limits: Anti-spike CD8 specificities were favored by VDJdb matching, whose results missed private and CD4 specificities.

This clonotype originated in an adult who was a healthcare worker with PCR-confirmed SARS-CoV-2 infection or an uninfected control (not recorded which). The chain has TRBV7-3 and TRBJ2-3; 9 bases are shared with TRBD2. Source: whole blood, taken at baseline. CDR3: CASSSNVAGGTDTQYF. In DNA, the CDR3 is TGTGCCAGCAGCTCCAATGTAGCGGGAGGCACAGATACGCAGTATTTT.